The entry below describes one T cell receptor (beta chain). The data originate from a study of T cell repertoires in ileal Crohn's disease. The data were produced by immunoSEQ multiplex PCR, yet TCRdb's version contains in-frame clones alone and is incomplete. The sample records 30,000 to 35,000 clones, 80% being singletons. Sequencing was carried out using ileal tissue. This clonotype originated in an adult with Crohn's disease.

CDR3 sequence (DNA): TGTGCCAGCAGCTTAGGATCCCCCGGCGGAGGCGCAGATACGCAGTATTTT. This codes for CASSLGSPGGGADTQYF. The rearrangement joins TRBV11-2 to TRBJ2-3, with D possibly TRBD2 on 5 matching bases. Trimming took 1 base from V and 4 from J, leaving 18 bases between them. Germline assignment: CDR1 SGHAT and CDR2 FQNNGV. CDR3 length: 17 amino acids.